What follows are 15 T cell receptor beta chains derived from one specimen sequenced in a study of cytotoxic CD8 clonotypes in ibrutinib-treated CLL. Using immunoSEQ multiplex PCR, the repertoire was profiled, and TCRdb retains in-frame clones only, with some absent. The sample comprises around 310,000 clones, roughly 85% of which are singletons, and over 5.5% rests with the top ten. Sequenced material: PBMCs, taken before ibrutinib treatment. The receptors shown here come from a human donor with chronic lymphocytic leukemia.

The chain couples TRBV5-1 to TRBJ2-3; no clear D gene. V lost 0 bases and J 3 bases, leaving 11 bases between the germline ends. The germline gives CDR1 SGHRS, CDR2 YFSETQ. This CDR3 comprises 15 residues. The CDR3 protein is CASSLEGYETDTQYF. The CDR3, as DNA: TGCGCCAGCAGCTTGGAAGGTTATGAAACAGATACGCAGTATTTT.

This clone has a handful of counts. This sequence joins TRBV20-1 and TRBJ2-7; D perhaps matches TRBD2 (5 bases). In germline, CDR1 is DFQATT, CDR2 SNEGSKA (reference sequence). The V end was cut by 6 bases, the J end by 2 bases, with 8 bases between. The CDR3 is 11 amino acids. The DNA of the CDR3 is TGCAGTGCCGAGGGAGCCTACGAGCAGTACTTC. Translating it yields CSAEGAYEQYF.

CDR3 DNA sequence: TGTGCCAGCGTGGTGGGACCTCCCGGAGGGGGAACCCAGTACTTC. Its protein product is CASVVGPPGGGTQYF. The rearrangement joins TRBV5-6 to TRBJ2-5; D possibly uses TRBD1 or TRBD2 (6 bases each). Trimming took 7 bases from V and 8 from J, leaving 24 bases between them. Germline V CDR1 and CDR2: SGHDT, YYEEEE. CDR3 length equals 15 residues.

This rearrangement joins TRBV11-2 to TRBJ2-1; D is undetermined. V gave up 7 bases and J gave up 10 bases, with 11 bases separating them. CDR3 length equals 11 residues. From germline, CDR1 is SGHAT and CDR2 FQNNGV. In nucleotides, the CDR3 is TGTGCCAGCACCACTTTATGGGAGCAGTTCTTC. Residues: CASTTLWEQFF.

This chain links TRBV7-2 with TRBJ2-1, with D uncertain. Germline CDR1 reads SGHTA; CDR2 reads FQGNSA. The V gene lost 5 bases and the J gene lost 7 bases, with 9 bases spanning the gap. The CDR3 has 12 amino acids. CDR3 nucleotides: TGTGCCAGCAGCCGTGACTGGAATGAGCAGTTCTTC. This gives the protein CASSRDWNEQFF.

The chain is built from TRBV18 and TRBJ2-5, with TRBD2 as a possible D gene (7 bases). This CDR3 has 14 residues. The V gene lost 5 bases and the J gene lost 2 bases, with 12 bases spanning the gap. Germline V gene lookup returns CDR1 KGHSH and CDR2 LQKENI. The CDR3 reads CASSTGGSQETQYF. The CDR3, as DNA: TGTGCCAGCTCAACGGGGGGCTCTCAAGAGACCCAGTACTTC.

The chain couples TRBV11-2 to TRBJ2-2; D is undetermined. The CDR3 covers 11 residues. V was cut by 5 bases and J by 6 bases, with 4 bases left in between. The germline CDR1 and CDR2 sequences are SGHAT and FQNNGV. For the CDR3, the DNA is TGTGCCAGCAGCATTTCCGGGGAGCTGTTTTTT. Encoded protein: CASSISGELFF.

This chain connects TRBV6-5 to TRBJ2-3, with a tentative D call TRBD1 (5 bases). This CDR3 contains 12 residues. V shed 6 bases and J shed 4 bases, with 8 bases lying between them. From germline, CDR1 is MNHEY and CDR2 SVGAGI. The CDR3 loop reads CASRPRADTQYF. CDR3 nucleotide sequence: TGTGCCAGCAGACCCAGGGCAGATACGCAGTATTTT.

The rearrangement links TRBV29-1 to TRBJ2-1; 7 positions agree with TRBD2. CDR1 and CDR2 from the germline V gene are SQVTM and ANQGSEA. V shed 0 bases and J 8 bases; nucleotides not matched to a gene: 10. The CDR3 covers 15 residues. The CDR3 spells CSVEDPASGIYEQFF. CDR3 nucleotide sequence: TGCAGCGTTGAAGATCCCGCTAGCGGAATTTATGAGCAGTTCTTC.

CDR3 nucleotides: TGTGCCAGCAGCGTAGGATTGGGGTATCAGGAAAAACTGTTTTTT. Protein sequence: CASSVGLGYQEKLFF. V gene TRBV9 combines with J gene TRBJ1-4; D is unresolved. Trimming pared 0 bases from V and 8 bases from J, leaving 14 bases between. This CDR3 has 15 residues. CDR1 and CDR2 from the germline V gene are SGDLS and YYNGEE. Complete variable domain (other parts from reference TRBV9 and TRBJ1-4): DSGVTQTPKHLITATGQRVTLRCSPRSGDLSVYWYQQSLDQGLQFLIQYYNGEERAKGNILERFSAQQFPDLHSELNLSSLELGDSALYFCASSVGLGYQEKLFFGSGTQLSVL.

The gene calls are TRBV11-2 and TRBJ2-1; TRBD1 aligns across 7 bases. Trimming removed 5 bases from V and 4 bases from J; junction bases left unmatched: 5. Germline CDR1 is SGHAT and CDR2 is FQNNGV. The CDR3 runs 14 residues. CDR3 nucleotide sequence: TGTGCCAGCAGCCCCCCGGGACAGTACAATGAGCAGTTCTTC. Amino acids: CASSPPGQYNEQFF. The full variable domain, in which reference TRBV11-2 and TRBJ2-1 provide the parts outside the CDR3, is EAGVAQSPRYKIIEKRQSVAFWCNPISGHATLYWYQQILGQGPKLLIQFQNNGVVDDSQLPKDRFSAERLKGVDSTLKIQPAKLEDSAVYLCASSPPGQYNEQFFGPGTRLTVL.

The chain couples TRBV9 to TRBJ1-2; the D is unclear. The CDR3 extends over 13 amino acids. V was clipped by 4 bases and J by 6 bases, with 13 bases between them. CDR1 is SGDLS and CDR2 is YYNGEE in the germline V gene. The CDR3 loop reads CASSPRSLDGYTF. In DNA, the CDR3 is TGTGCCAGCAGCCCTCGGTCGTTAGATGGCTACACCTTC.

The rearrangement links TRBV2 to TRBJ2-6; D may be TRBD2 (5 bases). Germline CDR1 SNHLY, CDR2 FYNNEI. V lost 9 bases and J lost 4, with 16 bases in between. This CDR3 is 15 amino acids long. CDR3 coding DNA: TGTGCCAGTACTAGGGATCTCTTAGGGGCCAACGTCCTGACTTTC. Residues: CASTRDLLGANVLTF. The whole variable domain, remainder taken from reference TRBV2 and TRBJ2-6, is EPEVTQTPSHQVTQMGQEVILRCVPISNHLYFYWYRQILGQKVEFLVSFYNNEISEKSEIFDDQFSVERPDGSNFTLKIRSTKLEDSAMYFCASTRDLLGANVLTFGAGSRLTVL.

This clone has a handful of counts. The DNA of the CDR3 is TGTGCCAGCAGTTACGACAGGGGAAACAATGAGCAGTTCTTC. Its translation: CASSYDRGNNEQFF. The chain couples TRBV6-5 to TRBJ2-1; 8 nucleotides align to TRBD1. From germline, CDR1 is MNHEY and CDR2 SVGAGI. V lost 2 bases, J lost 5 bases, and 2 bases stayed unmatched. The CDR3 contains 14 residues.

V is TRBV29-1 and J is TRBJ2-1; possible D gene TRBD1, 7 bases. The V and J ends lost 4 bases and 2 bases respectively, with 15 bases between them. The CDR3 runs 15 residues. In germline, CDR1 is SQVTM, CDR2 ANQGSEA. The CDR3 protein is CSVVRGRGTYNEQFF. The CDR3 nucleotides are TGCAGCGTTGTAAGGGGGCGCGGGACCTACAATGAGCAGTTCTTC.